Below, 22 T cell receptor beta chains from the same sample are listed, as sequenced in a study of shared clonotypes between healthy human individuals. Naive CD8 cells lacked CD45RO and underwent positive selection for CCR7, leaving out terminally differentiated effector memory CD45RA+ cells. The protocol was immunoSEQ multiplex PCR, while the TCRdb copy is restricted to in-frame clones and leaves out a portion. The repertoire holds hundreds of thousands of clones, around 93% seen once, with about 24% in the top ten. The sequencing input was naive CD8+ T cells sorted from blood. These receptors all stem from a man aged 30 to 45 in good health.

The CDR3 DNA sequence: TGCAGCGGCGTCCCACTAGGTGCAGAGACCCAGTACTTC. Amino acids: CSGVPLGAETQYF. J is TRBJ2-5 and V is TRBV29-1; maybe TRBD2 (5 bases). V was clipped by 7 bases and J by 4 bases, with 16 bases between them. CDR1 is SQVTM, CDR2 ANQGSEA, per germline. This CDR3 is built from 13 residues.

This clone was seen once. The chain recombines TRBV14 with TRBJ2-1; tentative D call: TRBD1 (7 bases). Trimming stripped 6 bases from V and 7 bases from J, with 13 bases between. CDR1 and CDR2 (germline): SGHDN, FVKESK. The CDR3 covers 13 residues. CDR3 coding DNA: TGTGCCAGCAGAATCAGGGGGGAAAATGAGCAGTTCTTC. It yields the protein CASRIRGENEQFF.

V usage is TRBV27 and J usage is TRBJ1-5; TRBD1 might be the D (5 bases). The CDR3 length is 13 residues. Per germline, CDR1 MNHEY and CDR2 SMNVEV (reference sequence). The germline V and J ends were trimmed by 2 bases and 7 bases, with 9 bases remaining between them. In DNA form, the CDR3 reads TGTGCCAGCAGTTTAAAGGGGTACCAGCCCCAGCATTTT. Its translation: CASSLKGYQPQHF.

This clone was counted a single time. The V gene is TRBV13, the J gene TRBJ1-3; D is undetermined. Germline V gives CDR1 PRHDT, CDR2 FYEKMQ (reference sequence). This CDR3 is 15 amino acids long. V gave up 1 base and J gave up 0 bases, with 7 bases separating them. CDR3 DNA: TGTGCCAGCAGCTTAGAGGGATCCTCTGGAAACACCATATATTTT. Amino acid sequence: CASSLEGSSGNTIYF.

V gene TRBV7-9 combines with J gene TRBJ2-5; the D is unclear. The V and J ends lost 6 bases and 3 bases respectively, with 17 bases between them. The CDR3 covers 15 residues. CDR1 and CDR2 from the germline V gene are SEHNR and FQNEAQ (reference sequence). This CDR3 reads CASSSAWQDEETQYF. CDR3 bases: TGTGCCAGCAGTTCCGCGTGGCAGGACGAAGAGACCCAGTACTTC.

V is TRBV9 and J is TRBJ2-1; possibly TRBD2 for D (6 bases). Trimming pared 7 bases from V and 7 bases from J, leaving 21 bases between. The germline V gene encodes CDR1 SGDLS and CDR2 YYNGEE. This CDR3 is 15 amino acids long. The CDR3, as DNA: TGTGCCAGCGGCCACCCTGGGACTGCCATTAATGAGCAGTTCTTC. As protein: CASGHPGTAINEQFF.

CDR3 region: CASSYSVGSGPEQFF. CDR3 DNA sequence: TGTGCCAGCAGTTACTCGGTTGGGAGCGGACCGGAACAGTTCTTC. The chain recombines TRBV6-5 with TRBJ2-1; D possibly corresponds to TRBD2 (5 bases). The CDR3 sequence is 15 residues long. The ends were cut back, 0 bases at V and 13 bases at J, with 19 bases in the middle. From germline, CDR1 is MNHEY and CDR2 SVGAGI.

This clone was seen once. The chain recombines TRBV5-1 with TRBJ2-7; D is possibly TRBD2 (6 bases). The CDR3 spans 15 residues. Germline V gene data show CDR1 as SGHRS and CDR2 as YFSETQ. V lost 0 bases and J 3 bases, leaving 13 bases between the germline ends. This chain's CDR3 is CASSLDGAGRYEQYF. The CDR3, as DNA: TGCGCCAGCAGCTTGGATGGCGCGGGACGCTACGAGCAGTACTTC.

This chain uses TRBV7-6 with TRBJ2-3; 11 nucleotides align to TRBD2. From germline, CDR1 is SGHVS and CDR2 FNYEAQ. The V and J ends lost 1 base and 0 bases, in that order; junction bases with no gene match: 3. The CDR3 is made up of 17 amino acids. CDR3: CASSLVTSGTSTDTQYF. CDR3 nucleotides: TGTGCCAGCAGCTTAGTGACTAGCGGGACTAGCACAGATACGCAGTATTTT.

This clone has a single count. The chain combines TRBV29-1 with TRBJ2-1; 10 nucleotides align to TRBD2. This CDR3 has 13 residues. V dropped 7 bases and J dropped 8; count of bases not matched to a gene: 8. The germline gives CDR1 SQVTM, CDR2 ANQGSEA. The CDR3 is CSGRGLAVDEQFF. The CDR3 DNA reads TGCAGCGGCCGAGGACTAGCGGTCGATGAGCAGTTCTTC.

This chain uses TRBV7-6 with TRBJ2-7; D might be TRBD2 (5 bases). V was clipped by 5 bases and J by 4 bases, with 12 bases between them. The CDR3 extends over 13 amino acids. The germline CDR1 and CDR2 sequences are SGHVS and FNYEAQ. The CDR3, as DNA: TGTGCCAGCAGCACCCAACCGGGGTACGAGCAGTACTTC. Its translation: CASSTQPGYEQYF.

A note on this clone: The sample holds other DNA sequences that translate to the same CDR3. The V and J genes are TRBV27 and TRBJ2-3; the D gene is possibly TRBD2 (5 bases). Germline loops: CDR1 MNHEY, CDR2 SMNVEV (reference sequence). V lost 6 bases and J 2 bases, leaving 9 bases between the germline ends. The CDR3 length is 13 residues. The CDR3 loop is CASSRTATDTQYF. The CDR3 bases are TGTGCCAGCAGCCGGACTGCCACAGATACGCAGTATTTT.

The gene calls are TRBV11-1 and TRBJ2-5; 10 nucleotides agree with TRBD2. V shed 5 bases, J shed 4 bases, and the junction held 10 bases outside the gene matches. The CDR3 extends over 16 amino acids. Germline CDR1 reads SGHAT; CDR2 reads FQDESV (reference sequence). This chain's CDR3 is CASSPPLAGVGETQYF. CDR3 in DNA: TGTGCCAGCAGCCCCCCCCTAGCGGGAGTGGGAGAGACCCAGTACTTC.

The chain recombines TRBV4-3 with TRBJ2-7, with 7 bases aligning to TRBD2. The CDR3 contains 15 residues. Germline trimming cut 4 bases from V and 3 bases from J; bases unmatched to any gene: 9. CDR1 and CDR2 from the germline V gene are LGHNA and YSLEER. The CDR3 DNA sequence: TGCGCCAGCAGCCCCTCGTCGGGAGGCAACTACGAGCAGTACTTC. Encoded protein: CASSPSSGGNYEQYF.

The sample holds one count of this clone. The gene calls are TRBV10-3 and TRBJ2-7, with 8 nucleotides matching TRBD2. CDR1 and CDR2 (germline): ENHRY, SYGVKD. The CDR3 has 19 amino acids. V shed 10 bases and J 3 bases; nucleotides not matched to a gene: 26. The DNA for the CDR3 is TGTGCCACCAGGGGCCTCGGGACTAGTCAGGGTTTTCTCTTCTACGAGCAGTACTTC. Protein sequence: CATRGLGTSQGFLFYEQYF.

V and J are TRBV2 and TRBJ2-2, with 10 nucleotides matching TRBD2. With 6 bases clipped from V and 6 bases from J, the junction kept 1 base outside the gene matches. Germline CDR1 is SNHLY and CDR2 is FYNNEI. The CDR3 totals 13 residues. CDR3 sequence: CASSGTSAGELFF. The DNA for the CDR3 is TGTGCCAGCAGCGGGACTAGCGCCGGGGAGCTGTTTTTT. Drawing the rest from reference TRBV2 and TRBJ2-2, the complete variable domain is EPEVTQTPSHQVTQMGQEVILRCVPISNHLYFYWYRQILGQKVEFLVSFYNNEISEKSEIFDDQFSVERPDGSNFTLKIRSTKLEDSAMYFCASSGTSAGELFFGEGSRLTVL.

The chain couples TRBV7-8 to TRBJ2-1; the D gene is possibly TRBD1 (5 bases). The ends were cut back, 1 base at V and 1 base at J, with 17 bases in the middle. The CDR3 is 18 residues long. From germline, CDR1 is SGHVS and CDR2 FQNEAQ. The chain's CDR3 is CASSLGPWRQNSYNEQFF. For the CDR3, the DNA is TGTGCCAGCAGCTTAGGTCCTTGGCGACAGAATTCCTACAATGAGCAGTTCTTC.

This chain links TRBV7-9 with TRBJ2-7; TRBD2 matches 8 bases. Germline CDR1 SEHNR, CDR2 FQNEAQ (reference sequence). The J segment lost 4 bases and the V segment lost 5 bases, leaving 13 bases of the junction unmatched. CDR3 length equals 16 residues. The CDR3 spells CASSLPSGTSFYEQYF. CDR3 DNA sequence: TGTGCCAGCAGCCTCCCCTCCGGGACTAGTTTTTACGAGCAGTACTTC. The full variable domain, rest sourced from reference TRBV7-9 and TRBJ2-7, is DTGVSQNPRHKITKRGQNVTFRCDPISEHNRLYWYRQTLGQGPEFLTYFQNEAQLEKSRLLSDRFSAERPKGSFSTLEIQRTEQGDSAMYLCASSLPSGTSFYEQYFGPGTRLTVT.

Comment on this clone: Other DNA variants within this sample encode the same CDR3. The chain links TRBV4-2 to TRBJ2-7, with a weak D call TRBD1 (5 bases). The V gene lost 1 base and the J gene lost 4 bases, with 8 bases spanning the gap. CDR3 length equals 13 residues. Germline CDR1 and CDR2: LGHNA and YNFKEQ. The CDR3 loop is CASSQAGAYEQYF. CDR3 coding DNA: TGTGCCAGCAGCCAAGCTGGGGCTTACGAGCAGTACTTC.

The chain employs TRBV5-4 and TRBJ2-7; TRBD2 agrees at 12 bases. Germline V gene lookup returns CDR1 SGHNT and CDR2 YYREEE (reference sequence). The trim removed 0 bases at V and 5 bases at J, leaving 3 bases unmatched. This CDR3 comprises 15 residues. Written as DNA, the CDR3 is TGTGCCAGCAGCTTGGAGACTAGCGGGAGCCACGAGCAGTACTTC. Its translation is CASSLETSGSHEQYF.

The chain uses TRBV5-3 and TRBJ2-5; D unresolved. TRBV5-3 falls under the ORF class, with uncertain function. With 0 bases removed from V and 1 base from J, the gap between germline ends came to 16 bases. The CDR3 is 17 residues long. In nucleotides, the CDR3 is TGTGCCAGAAGCTTGGGGGGAAATTTACTCGGCCAAGAGACCCAGTACTTC. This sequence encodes CARSLGGNLLGQETQYF.

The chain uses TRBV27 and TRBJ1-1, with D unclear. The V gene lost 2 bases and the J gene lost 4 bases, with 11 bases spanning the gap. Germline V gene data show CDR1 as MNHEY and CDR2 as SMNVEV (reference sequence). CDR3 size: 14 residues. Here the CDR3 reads CASSLGSAGTEAFF. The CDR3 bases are TGTGCCAGCAGTTTAGGTTCAGCGGGCACTGAAGCTTTCTTT.